This passage covers 10 T cell receptor beta chains from one sample sequenced in a study of blood T cell repertoires in COVID-19. Clones were read by immunoSEQ multiplex PCR, and TCRdb kept only the in-frame ones, dropping some. The profile covers 200,000 or so clones, with around four fifths appearing a single time and 5% to 6.5% taken by the ten largest. The source material was peripheral blood. All receptors come from a woman in her sixties who had recovered from COVID-19.

J is TRBJ2-1 and V is TRBV25-1; TRBD1 aligns across 8 bases. V was clipped by 8 bases and J by 4 bases; unmatched bases: 10. There are 15 residues in the CDR3. Germline values: CDR1 MGHDK, CDR2 SYGVNS. DNA for the CDR3: TGTGCCAGCTTGGCGCCTGGACAGGGTTACAATGAGCAGTTCTTC. It yields the protein CASLAPGQGYNEQFF.

This clone has just a few counts. The chain has TRBV19 and TRBJ1-1; D unresolved. CDR3 length: 18 amino acids. With 5 bases removed from V and 1 base from J, the gap between germline ends came to 23 bases. CDR1 is LNHDA, CDR2 SQIVND, per germline (reference sequence). Here the CDR3 DNA reads TGTGCCAGTAGTGGAGTAAAGGCTACATCGAATTGGAACACTGAAGCTTTCTTT. Its protein product is CASSGVKATSNWNTEAFF. The full variable domain, with the rest looked up from reference TRBV19 and TRBJ1-1, is DGGITQSPKYLFRKEGQNVTLSCEQNLNHDAMYWYRQDPGQGLRLIYYSQIVNDFQKGDIAEGYSVSREKKESFPLTVTSAQKNPTAFYLCASSGVKATSNWNTEAFFGQGTRLTVV.

The chain is built from TRBV6-5 and TRBJ2-1; TRBD2 aligns across 7 bases. CDR3 length equals 15 residues. Germline trimming cut 1 base from V and 6 bases from J; bases unmatched to any gene: 6. In germline, CDR1 is MNHEY, CDR2 SVGAGI. The CDR3 region is CASSYLAGRGNEQFF. CDR3 sequence (DNA): TGTGCCAGCAGTTACTTGGCGGGGAGGGGCAATGAGCAGTTCTTC.

The chain couples TRBV30 to TRBJ2-7; 8 bases are shared with TRBD1. CDR1 is GTSNPN, CDR2 SVGIG, per germline (reference sequence). There are 13 residues in the CDR3. With 4 bases clipped from V and 7 bases from J, the junction kept 9 bases outside the gene matches. CDR3 protein: CAWKVWDRREQYF. In nucleotides, the CDR3 is TGTGCCTGGAAGGTTTGGGACAGGCGGGAGCAGTACTTC.

The V and J genes are TRBV6-5 and TRBJ1-2; D not resolved. Per the germline V gene, CDR1 is MNHEY and CDR2 is SVGAGI. Trimming stripped 8 bases from V and 2 bases from J, with 6 bases between. This CDR3 has 11 residues. The CDR3 DNA is TGTGCCAGCTACCTAAACTATGGCTACACCTTC. It translates to CASYLNYGYTF.

The chain links TRBV30 to TRBJ1-6; 7 positions agree with TRBD1. CDR1 and CDR2 from the germline V gene are GTSNPN and SVGIG (reference sequence). CDR3 length: 14 amino acids. V shed 2 bases and J 6 bases; nucleotides not matched to a gene: 4. The DNA of the CDR3 is TGTGCCTGGAGTCTGACAGGGAGTAATTCACCCCTCCACTTT. Protein: CAWSLTGSNSPLHF. Using reference TRBV30 and TRBJ1-6 for the parts outside the CDR3, the full variable domain is SQTIHQWPATLVQPVGSPLSLECTVEGTSNPNLYWYRQAAGRGLQLLFYSVGIGQISSEVPQNLSASRPQDRQFILSSKKLLLSDSGFYLCAWSLTGSNSPLHFGNGTRLTVT.

The V and J genes are TRBV10-3 and TRBJ2-3; 10 bases are shared with TRBD2. J gave up 5 bases and V 7 bases, and 6 bases lay outside the gene matches. This CDR3 is built from 14 residues. Germline values: CDR1 ENHRY, CDR2 SYGVKD. The CDR3 DNA follows: TGTGCCATCAACCCCGGGACTAGCGAAGATACGCAGTATTTT. Translation gives CAINPGTSEDTQYF.

As for this clone: An end of the junction differs from the germline gene, which may be a read error. The CDR3 region is CASSPQGGGELFF. In DNA form, the CDR3 reads TGTGCCAGCTCGCCACAGGGAGGCGGGGAGCTGTTTTTT. V is TRBV18 and J is TRBJ2-2, with D possibly being TRBD1 or TRBD2 (6 bases each). In germline, CDR1 is KGHSH, CDR2 LQKENI. This CDR3 region has 13 residues.

This chain connects TRBV12-1 to TRBJ1-6; the tabulated D call, TRBD1, remains unverified against the DNA. TRBV12-1 is annotated as a pseudogene. CDR3 length: 18 amino acids. CDR3 coding DNA: TGTGCCAGCAGCTTTAATTTCGTCGTGGACAGGGTTTTTTCACCCCTCCACTTT. Translating gives CASSFNFVVDRVFSPLHF.

This rearrangement joins TRBV6-5 to TRBJ1-1, with D maybe TRBD1 (6 bases). The germline V and J ends were trimmed by 6 bases and 7 bases, with 12 bases remaining between them. Germline-derived CDR1 and CDR2 are MNHEY and SVGAGI. The CDR3 runs 12 residues. CDR3 sequence (DNA): TGTGCCAGCAGAAATCAGGGGAGTGAAGCTTTCTTT. This translates into CASRNQGSEAFF.